Reported below is one T cell receptor beta chain. What it binds is not known. Isolation of CD4+ naive, central memory, regulatory and stem cell-like memory cells was achieved by sorting via CD45RO/CCR7/CD25/CD127/CD95/CD27. Each of the sorted populations had a purity greater than 95%. This sample was included in a study of beta chain features in type 1 diabetes. Overall study results and limits: Patients with Type 1 diabetes showed moderately but significantly shorter TCRB CDR3s in all four CD4+ subsets. Here, the possible influence of HLA type (on TCRB rearrangement) remained unresolved. VDJ junctions in type 1 diabetes patients carried more deletions and fewer insertions.

As every portion of the isolated RNA was reverse transcribed, the sequencing read expressed TCRB transcripts. The table came from immunoSEQ multiplex PCR; TCRdb's copy has only in-frame clones and leaves some out. The sample holds roughly 160,000 clones, around 8% seen once. The sequence was collected from a woman between 40 and 55 years old with type 1 diabetes. Sequencing was carried out using central memory CD4+ T cells from blood.

The CDR3 sequence: CASSSGLTHQPQHF. CDR3 DNA: TGTGCCAGCAGCTCTGGACTGACACATCAGCCCCAGCATTTT. The chain recombines TRBV28 with TRBJ1-5, with D unresolved. Germline V gene data show CDR1 as MDHEN and CDR2 as SYDVKM. The CDR3 has 14 residues. V lost 6 bases and J lost 5, with 14 bases in between.